Listed below are T cell receptor beta chains from one sample, sequenced in a study of Graves' ophthalmopathy and Graves' hyperthyroidism. TCRdb passed the multiplex PCR reads through MiXCR, listing each CDR3 protein once. Altogether fewer than 600,000 distinct CDR3 sequences are present, 13% to 15% being singletons, with the ten largest covering about a tenth. The specimen was blood. Source of these receptors: a young woman with Graves' ophthalmopathy. CDR3s include the opening cysteine and the closing phenylalanine or tryptophan. The D gene is left open where the match is weak. Not every row has a clone size; where given, it reads once, few, many or a size class.

clone size,D gene,J gene,V gene,CDR3 protein,CDR3 DNA
many,TRBD1,TRBJ1-1,TRBV11-1,CASSLDTGEGTEAFF,TGTGCCAGCAGCTTAGACACAGGGGAAGGCACTGAAGCTTTCTTT
many,.,TRBJ1-2,TRBV11-1,CASSLEGLAHGLAGYTF,TGTGCCAGCAGCTTAGAGGGCCTGGCTCATGGCTTGGCTGGCTACACCTTC
.,TRBD1,TRBJ1-5,TRBV2,CASSELGTGGGNQPQHF,TGTGCCAGCAGTGAACTGGGGACAGGTGGGGGCAATCAGCCCCAGCATTTT
many,.,TRBJ1-5,TRBV12-3/TRBV12-4,CASSLMMSNQPQHF,TGTGCCAGCAGTTTAATGATGAGTAATCAGCCCCAGCATTTT
many,TRBD1,TRBJ1-1,TRBV7-2,CASRDQGENTEAFF,TGTGCCAGCAGAGATCAGGGGGAGAACACTGAAGCTTTCTTT
many,.,TRBJ2-5,TRBV15,CATSRDRGQGEETQYF,TGTGCCACCAGCAGAGATCGGGGGCAGGGGGAAGAGACCCAGTACTTC
.,.,TRBJ2-5,TRBV29-1,CSVWDSQETQYF,TGCAGCGTCTGGGACTCTCAAGAGACCCAGTACTTC
many,.,TRBJ2-7,TRBV2,CASSVYEQYF,TGTGCCAGCAGTGTTTACGAGCAGTACTTC
few,TRBD1,TRBJ1-1,TRBV7-9,CASSDMGTASEAFF,TGTGCCAGCAGCGATATGGGGACAGCGTCGGAAGCTTTCTTT
many,.,TRBJ1-3,TRBV12-3/TRBV12-4,CASSAWSVGNTIYF,TGTGCCAGCAGCGCCTGGTCGGTCGGAAACACCATATATTTT
many,.,TRBJ1-2,TRBV6-5,CASRYNYGYTF,TGTGCCAGCAGGTACAACTATGGCTACACCTTC
many,.,TRBJ1-2,TRBV20-1,CSATGALSMGYGYTF,TGCAGTGCTACAGGGGCCCTCTCGATGGGTTATGGCTACACCTTC
.,.,TRBJ1-2,TRBV5-1,CASSYYTYPGTVNYGYTF,TGCGCCAGCAGCTACTACACCTATCCCGGGACGGTGAACTATGGCTACACCTTC
.,.,TRBJ1-5,TRBV4-1,CASSQVYGLPQHF,TGCGCCAGCAGCCAAGTCTACGGCCTCCCCCAGCATTTT
many,.,TRBJ2-5,TRBV28,CASSPRQDSETQYF,TGTGCCAGCAGCCCCCGACAGGACTCAGAGACCCAGTACTTC
many,.,TRBJ1-2,TRBV19,CASSIGTPNYGYTF,TGTGCCAGTAGTATTGGGACACCTAACTATGGCTACACCTTC
few,TRBD2,TRBJ2-2,TRBV7-2,CASSLAWREGTGELFF,TGTGCCAGCAGCTTAGCGTGGCGGGAGGGGACCGGGGAGCTGTTTTTT
many,.,TRBJ1-1,TRBV27,CASSSRTRLNTEAFF,TGTGCCAGCAGTTCACGGACCCGTCTGAACACTGAAGCTTTCTTT
.,.,TRBJ1-5,TRBV6-1,CAISARDSNQPQHF,TGTGCCATCAGCGCCCGGGATAGCAATCAGCCCCAGCATTTT
.,.,TRBJ2-5,TRBV9,CASSGGTAAEETQYF,TGTGCCAGCAGCGGCGGGACTGCGGCCGAAGAGACCCAGTACTTC
.,.,TRBJ2-2,TRBV6-1,CASSDLGELFF,TGTGCCAGCAGTGATTTAGGGGAGCTGTTTTTT
.,.,TRBJ2-2,TRBV3-1,CASSPRDQIAGELFF,TGTGCCAGCAGCCCACGAGATCAGATCGCCGGGGAGCTGTTTTTT
many,.,TRBJ2-5,TRBV20-1,CSASVRHGSRETQYF,TGCAGTGCCAGCGTCCGCCATGGGTCCCGGGAGACCCAGTACTTC